These 26 T cell receptor beta chains came from one sample sequenced in a study of T-cell reconstitution after alpha-beta-depleted transplantation in children. Preparation of the TCRbeta library involved a method that used unique molecular identifiers. Via MiXCR, TCRdb re-called the PCR reads, giving one row per CDR3 protein. The sample has 190,000 or so distinct CDR3 sequences; about 6.4% are singletons. Material: PBMCs from the stem cell graft donor, obtained from the stem cell graft. These receptors were taken from a human donor who donated a stem cell graft to a child with Wiskott-Aldrich syndrome.

This clonotype was seen just once. A much larger clone differs from this one at a single base, so this may be a read error. V and J are TRBV29-1 and TRBJ2-7; maybe TRBD1 (6 bases). The CDR3 extends over 12 amino acids. Germline V CDR1 and CDR2: SQVTM, ANQGSEA. V lost 8 bases and J 6 bases, leaving 17 bases between the germline ends. For the CDR3, the DNA is TGCAGCACAAAGTATGGGGGCGGCGAGCAGTACTTC. Residues: CSTKYGGGEQYF.

This clonotype was seen many times. The CDR3 bases are TGTGCCAGCAGTGAAGGAATCGGGGAGCTGTTTTTT. This translates into CASSEGIGELFF. The rearrangement uses TRBV12-3 or TRBV12-4 and TRBJ2-2; no firm D call. The CDR3 extends over 12 amino acids. Trimming removed 5 bases at V and 7 bases at J, with 8 bases between.

This clonotype was counted a few times. The rearrangement uses TRBV27 and TRBJ1-1; D is perhaps TRBD1 (5 bases). Per germline, CDR1 MNHEY and CDR2 SMNVEV (reference sequence). The CDR3 length is 17 residues. Deletions cut 3 bases from V and 1 base from J, with 18 bases between. The CDR3 DNA reads as TGTGCCAGCAGTTTTACATGGGCAGGGTGGAAGAACACTGAAGCTTTCTTT. It encodes CASSFTWAGWKNTEAFF.

This clonotype showed up just a few times. This chain links TRBV18 with TRBJ1-3; D gene ambiguous. Per the germline V gene, CDR1 is KGHSH and CDR2 is LQKENI. V gave up 3 bases and J gave up 2 bases, with 8 bases separating them. There are 14 residues in the CDR3. Here the CDR3 DNA reads TGTGCCAGCTCACCTGGAGGTACTGGAAACACCATATATTTT. Residues: CASSPGGTGNTIYF.

This chain uses TRBV12-3 or TRBV12-4 with TRBJ1-1; TRBD1 matches at 7 bases. V lost 1 base to trimming and J lost 2 bases; unmatched junction nucleotides: 10. CDR3 length: 17 amino acids. The CDR3 bases are TGTGCCAGCAGTTTAGATCCCAGGACAGGAGCCAACACTGAAGCTTTCTTT. Its translation is CASSLDPRTGANTEAFF.

This clonotype was seen at least ten times. The CDR3: CSVAPGVAEAFF. CDR3 DNA sequence: TGCAGCGTCGCGCCGGGGGTGGCTGAAGCTTTCTTT. V is TRBV29-1 and J is TRBJ1-1; tentatively, D is TRBD1 (5 bases). The V end was cut by 6 bases, the J end by 6 bases, with 14 bases between. Germline CDR1 is SQVTM and CDR2 is ANQGSEA. This CDR3 has 12 residues.

This clonotype has at least ten counts. The chain recombines TRBV12-3 or TRBV12-4 with TRBJ1-1; D is ambiguous. CDR3 length: 14 residues. Trimming left V 2 bases short and J 4 bases short, with 11 bases between. Here the CDR3 DNA reads TGTGCCAGCAGTTTACTGGCAGTGAGCACTGAAGCTTTCTTT. Protein product: CASSLLAVSTEAFF.

This clonotype was seen ten or more times. This chain uses TRBV6-5 with TRBJ2-1; D ambiguous. Trimming took 0 bases from V and 0 from J, leaving 9 bases between them. CDR1 MNHEY and CDR2 SVGAGI come from the germline V gene. The CDR3 runs 16 residues. The CDR3, as DNA: TGTGCCAGCAGTTACTCGAGGCTAAGCTCCTACAATGAGCAGTTCTTC. As protein: CASSYSRLSSYNEQFF.

This clonotype came up many times. CDR3 nucleotides: TGCGCCAGCAGCTTGGGACAGGGTGGGGACACTGAAGCTTTCTTT. It yields the protein CASSLGQGGDTEAFF. The J gene is TRBJ1-1, the V gene TRBV5-1; 7 bases line up with TRBD1. Looked up from germline, CDR1 is SGHRS and CDR2 is YFSETQ. This CDR3 has 15 amino acids. Germline trimming cut 0 bases from V and 3 bases from J; bases unmatched to any gene: 5. Full variable domain (remainder filled in from reference TRBV5-1 and TRBJ1-1): KAGVTQTPRYLIKTRGQQVTLSCSPISGHRSVSWYQQTPGQGLQFLFEYFSETQRNKGNFPGRFSGRQFSNSRSEMNVSTLELGDSALYLCASSLGQGGDTEAFFGQGTRLTVV.

This clonotype was seen ten or more times. The rearrangement uses TRBV5-1 and TRBJ2-3; D perhaps matches TRBD2 (6 bases). Germline-derived CDR1 and CDR2 are SGHRS and YFSETQ. V lost 4 bases, J lost 4 bases, and 10 bases lay in between. This CDR3 comprises 13 residues. CDR3 bases: TGCGCCAGCAGCGGGCTAGCGTCAGATACGCAGTATTTT. It is translated as CASSGLASDTQYF.

V gene TRBV18 combines with J gene TRBJ2-7; TRBD1 is a possible D gene (6 bases). V lost 3 bases to trimming and J lost 6 bases, with 18 bases between them. Germline V gene data show CDR1 as KGHSH and CDR2 as LQKENI. There are 15 residues in the CDR3. The chain's CDR3 is CASSPRDINLGEQYF. The CDR3, as DNA: TGTGCCAGCTCACCGAGGGACATCAACTTAGGCGAGCAGTACTTC.

At least ten counts were recorded for this clonotype. The genes are TRBV4-1 and TRBJ1-4; D gene uncertain. Germline CDR1 and CDR2: MGHRA and YSYEKL. The CDR3 runs 14 residues. V lost 0 bases, J lost 3 bases, and 5 bases lay in between. The CDR3 here is CASSQENSNEKLFF. The CDR3, as DNA: TGCGCCAGCAGCCAAGAAAACTCTAATGAAAAACTGTTTTTT.

A remark on this clonotype: A much more abundant neighbour one base away suggests this may be a read error. CDR3 DNA: TGTGACAGCAGTGCCGACACTGAAGCTTTCTTT. Encoded protein: CDSSADTEAFF. This chain joins TRBV2 and TRBJ1-1; no definite D call. Germline lookup yields CDR1 SNHLY and CDR2 FYNNEI. The length of the CDR3 is 11 residues.

This clonotype was counted many times. The chain combines TRBV12-3 or TRBV12-4 with TRBJ1-5; D unclear. V was cut by 6 bases and J by 7 bases, with 16 bases left in between. The CDR3 contains 14 residues. In DNA, the CDR3 is TGTGCCAGCAGGGATTATACACCCGGACAGCCCCAGCATTTT. Its translation is CASRDYTPGQPQHF.

This clonotype came up many times. The V gene is TRBV5-1, the J gene TRBJ2-3; TRBD1 or TRBD2 may be the D gene (6 bases each). V was cut by 3 bases and J by 2 bases, with 19 bases left in between. The germline CDR1 and CDR2 sequences are SGHRS and YFSETQ. This CDR3 comprises 17 residues. This chain's CDR3 is CASSYDGGRFFTDTQYF. For the CDR3, the DNA is TGCGCCAGCAGCTATGACGGGGGCCGGTTTTTCACAGATACGCAGTATTTT.

This clonotype showed up many times. The chain recombines TRBV20-1 with TRBJ2-7; D is unresolved. CDR1 DFQATT and CDR2 SNEGSKA come from the germline V gene (reference sequence). Trimming shortened V by 1 base and J by 5 bases, and 18 bases separated the two germline ends. The CDR3 spans 15 residues. CDR3 sequence: CSARAHVASSHEQYF. The CDR3 region has the DNA TGCAGTGCTAGAGCCCACGTAGCTTCGTCGCACGAGCAGTACTTC.

This clonotype has just a few counts. The J gene is TRBJ2-1, the V gene TRBV13; D possibly corresponds to TRBD2 (6 bases). CDR1 and CDR2 from the germline V gene are PRHDT and FYEKMQ (reference sequence). V was cut by 3 bases and J by 12 bases, with 27 bases left in between. The CDR3 is 17 residues long. CDR3 region: CASSFLELAISSYWQFF. The CDR3 region has the DNA TGTGCCAGCAGCTTTCTTGAACTAGCCATCTCGTCTTATTGGCAGTTCTTC.

This clonotype was recorded many times. The rearrangement uses TRBV12-3 or TRBV12-4 and TRBJ2-3; no clear D. Trimming cost V 6 bases and J 6 bases, with 10 bases left between them. CDR3 size: 12 residues. As DNA, the CDR3 is TGTGCCAGCAGCTACGTGGTGGATACGCAGTATTTT. The encoded protein is CASSYVVDTQYF.

This clonotype has a count of ten or more. V is TRBV4-3 and J is TRBJ2-1; 10 bases are a match to TRBD2. CDR3 length equals 16 residues. Germline CDR1 and CDR2: LGHNA and YSLEER. With V trimmed by 2 bases and J by 12 bases, 13 bases remained unmatched. CDR3 sequence (DNA): TGCGCCAGCAGCCAATTCACCGGGACTAGCGTAGTAGGGCAGTTCTTC. Its translation: CASSQFTGTSVVGQFF.

CDR3 coding DNA: TGTGCCAGCAGCCGCTCCGGGGCTGGTCTGACTTACGAGCAGTACTTC. As protein: CASSRSGAGLTYEQYF. The chain is built from TRBV7-2 and TRBJ2-7, with D possibly being TRBD1 or TRBD2 (5 bases each). The V and J ends lost 5 bases and 4 bases respectively, with 21 bases between them. CDR1 and CDR2 (germline): SGHTA, FQGNSA. The CDR3 has 16 residues.

V usage is TRBV30 and J usage is TRBJ2-1; no reliable D call. V was shortened by 0 bases and J by 3 bases, with 6 bases between the two germline ends. CDR3 length: 13 amino acids. The germline gives CDR1 GTSNPN, CDR2 SVGIG (reference sequence). CDR3 protein: CAWSVNFYNEQFF. CDR3 DNA: TGTGCCTGGAGTGTAAACTTCTACAATGAGCAGTTCTTC.

This clonotype was recorded a few times. This chain connects TRBV20-1 to TRBJ2-7, with D possibly TRBD2 on 7 matching bases. The CDR3 sequence is 17 residues long. Germline-derived CDR1 and CDR2 are DFQATT and SNEGSKA (reference sequence). Trimming took off 5 bases at V and 3 bases at J, with 26 bases between the two ends. The CDR3 nucleotides are TGCAGTGCTTTGGGGGTCCGAGGGGGGGCGGATTTCTACGAGCAGTACTTC. Its translation: CSALGVRGGADFYEQYF.

This clonotype was recorded many times. The rearrangement uses TRBV9 and TRBJ2-5, with 8 positions matching TRBD2. This CDR3 is 18 amino acids long. CDR1 and CDR2 from the germline V gene are SGDLS and YYNGEE. The V segment lost 0 bases and the J segment 2 bases; nucleotides outside the gene matches: 12. CDR3 amino acids: CASSVDPGGGRRQETQYF. The CDR3 DNA reads TGTGCCAGCAGCGTAGACCCAGGCGGGGGGAGGAGGCAAGAGACCCAGTACTTC. Full variable domain (remainder filled in from reference TRBV9 and TRBJ2-5): DSGVTQTPKHLITATGQRVTLRCSPRSGDLSVYWYQQSLDQGLQFLIQYYNGEERAKGNILERFSAQQFPDLHSELNLSSLELGDSALYFCASSVDPGGGRRQETQYFGPGTRLLVL.

This clonotype was seen at least ten times. The CDR3 loop is CASSYPPNIQYF. As DNA, the CDR3 is TGTGCCAGCAGTTACCCCCCCAACATTCAGTACTTC. This chain links TRBV6-2 or TRBV6-3 with TRBJ2-4; no reliable D call. The V gene's germline CDR1 is MNHEY and CDR2 SVGEGT. This CDR3 region has 12 residues. Trimming took off 2 bases at V and 7 bases at J, with 6 bases between the two ends.

This clonotype appeared many times. The gene calls are TRBV10-3 and TRBJ1-3; D might be TRBD1 (5 bases). This CDR3 region has 13 residues. Trimming took off 7 bases at V and 0 bases at J, with 7 bases between the two ends. Germline CDR1 and CDR2: ENHRY and SYGVKD. The CDR3 DNA reads as TGTGCCATCACCGACAGCTCTGGAAACACCATATATTTT. It yields the protein CAITDSSGNTIYF.

In its sample, this clonotype was seen many times. This chain uses TRBV5-1 with TRBJ2-7; D uncertain. The CDR3 extends over 15 amino acids. The germline gives CDR1 SGHRS, CDR2 YFSETQ. V gave up 0 bases and J gave up 3 bases, with 13 bases separating them. The CDR3 DNA is TGCGCCAGCAGCTTGGCCTTACATACCGACTACGAGCAGTACTTC. Translating it yields CASSLALHTDYEQYF.